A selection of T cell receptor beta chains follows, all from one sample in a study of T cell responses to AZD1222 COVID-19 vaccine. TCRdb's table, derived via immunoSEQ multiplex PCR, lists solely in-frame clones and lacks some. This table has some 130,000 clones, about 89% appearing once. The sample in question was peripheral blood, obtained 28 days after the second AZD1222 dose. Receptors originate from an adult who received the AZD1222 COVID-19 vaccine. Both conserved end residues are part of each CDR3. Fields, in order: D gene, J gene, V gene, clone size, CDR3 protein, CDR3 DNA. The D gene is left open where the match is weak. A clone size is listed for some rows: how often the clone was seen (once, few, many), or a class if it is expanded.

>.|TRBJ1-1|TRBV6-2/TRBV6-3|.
CASSVAKGTEAFF
TGTGCCAGCAGTGTAGCTAAAGGTACTGAAGCTTTCTTT
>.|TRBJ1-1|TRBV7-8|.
CASSLPGAEAFF
TGTGCCAGCAGCTTACCGGGGGCTGAAGCTTTCTTT
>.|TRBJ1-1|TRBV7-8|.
CASSLVASNTEAFF
TGTGCCAGCAGCTTAGTTGCCAGTAACACTGAAGCTTTCTTT
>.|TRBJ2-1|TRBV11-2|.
CASSLSNHNEQFF
TGTGCCAGCAGCTTATCGAATCACAATGAGCAGTTCTTC
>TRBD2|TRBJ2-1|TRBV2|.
CASRGLGYEQFF
TGTGCCAGCAGAGGACTAGGCTATGAGCAGTTCTTC
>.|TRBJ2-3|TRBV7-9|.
CASSLGELSTDTQYF
TGTGCCAGCAGCCTCGGGGAGCTAAGCACAGATACGCAGTATTTT
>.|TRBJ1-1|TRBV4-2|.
CASSQERGLDTEAFF
TGTGCCAGCAGCCAAGAGAGGGGACTCGACACTGAAGCTTTCTTT
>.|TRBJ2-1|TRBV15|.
CATSRDLGGSENEQFF
TGTGCCACCAGCAGAGATCTCGGAGGAAGCGAAAATGAGCAGTTCTTC
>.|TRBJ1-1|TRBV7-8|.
CASSLQGSEAFF
TGTGCCAGCAGCCTTCAAGGGTCTGAAGCTTTCTTT
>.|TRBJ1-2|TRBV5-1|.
CASSLEEIYGYTF
TGCGCCAGCAGCTTGGAAGAGATATATGGCTACACCTTC
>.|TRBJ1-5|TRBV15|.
CATSRYGQPQHF
TGTGCCACCAGCAGGTACGGTCAGCCCCAGCATTTT
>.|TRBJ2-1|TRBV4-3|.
CASSPGTSLKYEQFF
TGCGCCAGCAGCCCCGGCACCTCGCTGAAATATGAGCAGTTCTTC
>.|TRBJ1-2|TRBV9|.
CASSVAQGAVYGYTF
TGTGCCAGCAGCGTAGCTCAGGGCGCAGTCTATGGCTACACCTTC
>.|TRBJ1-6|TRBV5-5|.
CASSSDGRPSYNSPLHF
TGTGCCAGCAGCTCGGACGGCCGACCCTCCTATAATTCACCCCTCCACTTT
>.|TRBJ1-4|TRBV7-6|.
CASSSDSATNEKLFF
TGTGCCAGCAGCTCCGACAGTGCAACTAATGAAAAACTGTTTTTT
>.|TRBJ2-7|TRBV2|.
CASSASGHEQYF
TGTGCCAGCAGTGCCAGCGGCCACGAGCAGTACTTC
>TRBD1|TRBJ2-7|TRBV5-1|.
CASSMSPGQGGNEQYF
TGCGCCAGCAGCATGAGCCCGGGACAGGGTGGGAACGAGCAGTACTTC
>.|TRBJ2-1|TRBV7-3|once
CASSLMVRGDEQFF
TGTGCCAGCAGCTTAATGGTCAGGGGGGATGAGCAGTTCTTC
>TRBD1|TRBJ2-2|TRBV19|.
CASGTGTTGELFF
TGTGCCAGCGGGACAGGGACCACCGGGGAGCTGTTTTTT